A single sample gave rise to the 9 T cell receptor beta chains below, sequenced in a study of blood T cell repertoires in COVID-19. The repertoire was sequenced with immunoSEQ multiplex PCR; TCRdb's copy has only in-frame clones and lacks some. This sample carries some 150,000 clones, roughly 84% of them seen once, and the ten largest clones take about an eighth. Input material: peripheral blood. Receptors originate from a woman between 55 and 75 years old with COVID-19, enrolled during active disease.

The chain has TRBV5-1 and TRBJ1-2; TRBD1 aligns across 7 bases. CDR3 length equals 12 residues. With 5 bases clipped from V and 4 bases from J, the junction kept 2 bases outside the gene matches. The germline gives CDR1 SGHRS, CDR2 YFSETQ. As DNA, the CDR3 is TGCGCCAGCAGTAGGGACAGCTATGGCTACACCTTC. This gives the protein CASSRDSYGYTF.

The chain couples TRBV30 to TRBJ1-5; 8 bases are shared with TRBD1. The J segment lost 6 bases and the V segment lost 0 bases, leaving 7 bases of the junction unmatched. Looked up from germline, CDR1 is GTSNPN and CDR2 is SVGIG (reference sequence). The CDR3 length is 15 residues. CDR3 sequence: CAWSVRGTGGQPQHF. The CDR3 nucleotides read TGTGCCTGGAGTGTACGAGGGACAGGAGGTCAGCCCCAGCATTTT.

V gene TRBV19 combines with J gene TRBJ1-3, with TRBD1 as a possible D gene (5 bases). The CDR3 has 16 amino acids. CDR1 is LNHDA and CDR2 is SQIVND in the germline V gene (reference sequence). V lost 5 bases and J lost 0, with 14 bases in between. The chain's CDR3 is CASSPRTPSSGNTIYF. CDR3 in DNA: TGTGCCAGTAGTCCGCGGACACCCAGCTCTGGAAACACCATATATTTT. The full variable domain, rest sourced from reference TRBV19 and TRBJ1-3, is DGGITQSPKYLFRKEGQNVTLSCEQNLNHDAMYWYRQDPGQGLRLIYYSQIVNDFQKGDIAEGYSVSREKKESFPLTVTSAQKNPTAFYLCASSPRTPSSGNTIYFGEGSWLTVV.

J is TRBJ2-1 and V is TRBV6-5; D perhaps matches TRBD1 (7 bases). The CDR3 contains 14 residues. V was trimmed by 5 bases and J by 8 bases, leaving 16 bases between them. Germline V gene data show CDR1 as MNHEY and CDR2 as SVGAGI. The CDR3 sequence: CASSLYSGGHEQFF. The DNA for the CDR3 is TGTGCCAGCAGTCTCTATTCAGGGGGGCATGAGCAGTTCTTC.

This chain uses TRBV6-5 with TRBJ1-5; the match to TRBD1 covers 7 bases. The ends lost 8 bases at V and 5 bases at J; junction bases unmatched: 9. Germline lookup yields CDR1 MNHEY and CDR2 SVGAGI. The CDR3 is made up of 14 amino acids. The CDR3 sequence is CASCLGQGDQPQHF. CDR3 bases: TGTGCCAGCTGTTTGGGGCAGGGGGATCAGCCCCAGCATTTT.

The gene calls are TRBV3-1 (or the pseudogene TRBV3-2) and TRBJ1-1; 9 bases fit TRBD1. Looked up from germline, CDR1 is LGHDT and CDR2 is YNNKEL (reference sequence). V dropped 4 bases and J dropped 7; count of bases not matched to a gene: 4. The CDR3 sequence is 13 residues long. The CDR3 region is CASSRGQGIEAFF. The CDR3 DNA is TGTGCCAGCAGCCGGGGACAGGGAATTGAAGCTTTCTTT.

In its sample, this clone was seen once. The J gene is TRBJ1-1, the V gene TRBV11-3, with D hard to call. The CDR3 covers 13 residues. Germline V CDR1 and CDR2: SGHNT, YENEEA. The germline V and J ends were trimmed by 4 bases and 0 bases, with 6 bases remaining between them. DNA of the CDR3: TGTGCCAGCAGCTCCACACTGAACACTGAAGCTTTCTTT. Translation: CASSSTLNTEAFF.

Here the CDR3 DNA reads TGTGCCAGCAGTTTAATCGCAGGGGCGGATGGCTACACCTTC. It translates to CASSLIAGADGYTF. The V and J genes are TRBV7-9 and TRBJ1-2, with a tentative D call TRBD1 (6 bases). Germline V gene sequence: CDR1 SEHNR, CDR2 FQNEAQ (reference sequence). The CDR3 length is 14 residues. Between the trimmed V and J ends, which lost 6 bases and 6 bases, there was a span of 17 bases.

The chain recombines TRBV27 with TRBJ2-7; TRBD2 matches 9 bases. Germline V gene sequence: CDR1 MNHEY, CDR2 SMNVEV (reference sequence). The CDR3 is made up of 15 amino acids. V lost 10 bases to trimming and J lost 5 bases; unmatched junction nucleotides: 15. CDR3 loop: CATSQLAGAIDEQYF. CDR3 in DNA: TGTGCCACTTCACAATTAGCGGGAGCGATCGACGAGCAGTACTTC.